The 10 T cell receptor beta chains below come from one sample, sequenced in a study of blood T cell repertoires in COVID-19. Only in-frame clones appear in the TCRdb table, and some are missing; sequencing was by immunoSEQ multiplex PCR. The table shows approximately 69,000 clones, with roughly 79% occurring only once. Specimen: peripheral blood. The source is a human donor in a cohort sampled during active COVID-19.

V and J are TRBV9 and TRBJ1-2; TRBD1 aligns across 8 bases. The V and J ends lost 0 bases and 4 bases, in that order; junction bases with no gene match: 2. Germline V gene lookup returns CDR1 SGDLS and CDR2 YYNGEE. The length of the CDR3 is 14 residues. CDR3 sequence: CASSVGQGAYGYTF. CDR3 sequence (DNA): TGTGCCAGCAGCGTAGGGCAGGGGGCCTATGGCTACACCTTC.

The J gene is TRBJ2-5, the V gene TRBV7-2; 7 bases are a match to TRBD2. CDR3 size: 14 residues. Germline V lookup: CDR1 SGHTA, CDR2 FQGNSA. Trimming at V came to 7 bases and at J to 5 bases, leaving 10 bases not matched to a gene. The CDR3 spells CASKPLWGGETQYF. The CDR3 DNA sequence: TGTGCCAGCAAGCCCCTATGGGGGGGGGAGACCCAGTACTTC.

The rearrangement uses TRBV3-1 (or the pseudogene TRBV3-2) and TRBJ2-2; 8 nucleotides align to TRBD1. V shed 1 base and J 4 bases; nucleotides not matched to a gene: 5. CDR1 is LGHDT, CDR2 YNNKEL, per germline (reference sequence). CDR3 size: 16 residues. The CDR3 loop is CASSQGAGGLTGELFF. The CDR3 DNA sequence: TGTGCCAGCAGCCAAGGGGCAGGGGGCCTCACCGGGGAGCTGTTTTTT.

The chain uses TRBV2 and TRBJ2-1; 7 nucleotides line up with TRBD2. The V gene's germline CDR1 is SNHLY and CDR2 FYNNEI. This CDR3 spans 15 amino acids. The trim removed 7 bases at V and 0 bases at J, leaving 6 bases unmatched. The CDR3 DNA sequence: TGTGCCAGCAACCCACTAGCGCGCTCCTACAATGAGCAGTTCTTC. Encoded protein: CASNPLARSYNEQFF.

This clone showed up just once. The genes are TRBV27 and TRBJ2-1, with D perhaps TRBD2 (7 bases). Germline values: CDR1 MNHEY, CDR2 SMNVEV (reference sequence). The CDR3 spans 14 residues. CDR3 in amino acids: CGTGAGRAYNEQFF. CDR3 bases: TGTGGTACGGGGGCAGGGAGGGCATACAATGAGCAGTTCTTC.

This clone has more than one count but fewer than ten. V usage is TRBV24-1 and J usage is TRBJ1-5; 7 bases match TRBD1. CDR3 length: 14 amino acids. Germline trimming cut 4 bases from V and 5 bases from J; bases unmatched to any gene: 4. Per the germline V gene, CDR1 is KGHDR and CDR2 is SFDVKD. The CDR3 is CATSDGTAHQPQHF. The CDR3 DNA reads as TGTGCCACCAGTGACGGGACAGCTCATCAGCCCCAGCATTTT.

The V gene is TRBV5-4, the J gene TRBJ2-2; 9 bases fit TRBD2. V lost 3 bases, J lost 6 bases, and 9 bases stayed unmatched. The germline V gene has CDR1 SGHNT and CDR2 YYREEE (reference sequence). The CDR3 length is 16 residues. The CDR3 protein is CASSSPTSGIAGELFF. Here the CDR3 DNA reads TGTGCCAGCAGCTCCCCGACTAGCGGTATTGCCGGGGAGCTGTTTTTT.

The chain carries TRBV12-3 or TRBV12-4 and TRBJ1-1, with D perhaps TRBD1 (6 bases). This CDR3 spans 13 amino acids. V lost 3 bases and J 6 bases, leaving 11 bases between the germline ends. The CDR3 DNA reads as TGTGCCAGCAGTTTGATTGAGGGGGCTGAAGCTTTCTTT. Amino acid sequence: CASSLIEGAEAFF.

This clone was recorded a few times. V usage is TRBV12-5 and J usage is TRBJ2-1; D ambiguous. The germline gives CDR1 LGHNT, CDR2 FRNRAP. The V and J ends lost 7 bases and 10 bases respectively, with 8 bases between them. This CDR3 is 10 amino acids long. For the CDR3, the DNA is TGTGCTAGTGTCTTCGGGGAGCAGTTCTTC. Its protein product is CASVFGEQFF.

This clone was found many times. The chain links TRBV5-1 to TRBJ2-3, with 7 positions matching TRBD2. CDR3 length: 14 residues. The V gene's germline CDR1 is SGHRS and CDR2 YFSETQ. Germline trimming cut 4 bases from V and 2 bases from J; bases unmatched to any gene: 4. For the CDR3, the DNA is TGCGCCAGCAGCCCGGGACTAAACACAGATACGCAGTATTTT. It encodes CASSPGLNTDTQYF.